One sample yielded the 15 T cell receptor beta chains listed below, sequenced in a study of shared clonotypes between healthy human individuals. Only in-frame clones appear in the TCRdb table, and some are missing; sequencing was by immunoSEQ multiplex PCR. Of 650,000 to 700,000 clones detected, about 90% appear once; the ten largest clones hold roughly 36%. The material sequenced was memory CD8+ T cells from PBMCs. As to subset: CD45RO+ cells pooled with CCR7-negative TemRA cells. Receptor source: a young man in good health. Some clones in this sample may be carry-over from other donors' samples.

The chain joins TRBV7-9 to TRBJ1-5, with a possible D match to TRBD1 (6 bases). The CDR3 sequence is 16 residues long. Trimming removed 5 bases at V and 6 bases at J, with 20 bases between. Germline-derived CDR1 and CDR2 are SEHNR and FQNEAQ (reference sequence). The CDR3 DNA sequence: TGTGCCAGCAGCGCCGAGGTGGGGGGCGCGGGTCAGCCCCAGCATTTT. It encodes CASSAEVGGAGQPQHF.

This clone has only one observation. The rearrangement uses TRBV15 and TRBJ2-7; D possibly corresponds to TRBD1 (5 bases). CDR3 size: 18 residues. In germline, CDR1 is LNHNV, CDR2 YYDKDF (reference sequence). V dropped 0 bases and J dropped 4 bases, with 22 bases sitting between them. The CDR3 DNA follows: TGTGCCACCAGCAGAGATCTAGGGGCTGGTCCCAAATCTTACGAGCAGTACTTC. Translated: CATSRDLGAGPKSYEQYF.

The chain is built from TRBV6-5 and TRBJ2-1; 10 bases map to TRBD1. Per the germline V gene, CDR1 is MNHEY and CDR2 is SVGAGI. The CDR3 spans 15 residues. The V gene end was trimmed by 2 bases and the J gene end by 7 bases; junction bases not matched to a gene: 5. The CDR3 region is CASSYGQGGWNEQFF. In nucleotides, the CDR3 is TGTGCCAGCAGTTACGGACAGGGGGGCTGGAATGAGCAGTTCTTC.

In this sample, this clone turned up once. This chain links TRBV28 with TRBJ2-7, with a possible D match to TRBD1 (6 bases). The V end lost 11 bases, the J end lost 5 bases, and 16 bases lay between the germline ends. This CDR3 is built from 12 residues. The germline V gene has CDR1 MDHEN and CDR2 SYDVKM. CDR3 sequence: CACEQGNHEQYF. The CDR3 region has the DNA TGTGCCTGCGAGCAGGGGAACCACGAGCAGTACTTC.

The chain links TRBV7-8 to TRBJ2-3; D ambiguous. The CDR3 length is 13 residues. V gave up 2 bases and J gave up 6 bases, with 9 bases separating them. The germline V gene encodes CDR1 SGHVS and CDR2 FQNEAQ. In DNA, the CDR3 is TGTGCCAGCAGCTTAATTTCCGGGGATACGCAGTATTTT. Translated, it gives CASSLISGDTQYF.

The V call is TRBV13, the J call TRBJ2-1; D ambiguous. Germline V lookup: CDR1 PRHDT, CDR2 FYEKMQ (reference sequence). V was trimmed by 2 bases and J by 4 bases, leaving 18 bases between them. CDR3 length: 17 residues. CDR3 protein: CASSLKREHFLYNEQFF. The DNA of the CDR3 is TGTGCCAGCAGCTTAAAACGAGAGCACTTCCTATACAATGAGCAGTTCTTC.

CDR3 in DNA: TGTGCCAGCAGTTTAAAGGGACATAACTTTCTAGGCTACACCTTC. Protein: CASSLKGHNFLGYTF. This rearrangement joins TRBV27 to TRBJ1-2; possibly TRBD1 for D (6 bases). Germline CDR1 reads MNHEY; CDR2 reads SMNVEV (reference sequence). Trimming took 2 bases from V and 8 from J, leaving 18 bases between them. This CDR3 is 15 amino acids long.

This chain uses TRBV10-1 with TRBJ2-1; 12 bases are shared with TRBD1. The J segment lost 9 bases and the V segment lost 8 bases, leaving 5 bases of the junction unmatched. CDR1 and CDR2 from the germline V gene are WNHNN and SYGVQD (reference sequence). CDR3 length: 13 amino acids. The chain's CDR3 is CASRDRGRGEQFF. The CDR3 nucleotides are TGCGCCAGCCGGGACAGGGGGCGAGGTGAGCAGTTCTTC.

The chain combines TRBV19 with TRBJ1-1; D gene unclear. The CDR3 has 14 residues. Between the trimmed V and J ends, which lost 5 bases and 0 bases, there was a span of 10 bases. Germline-derived CDR1 and CDR2 are LNHDA and SQIVND (reference sequence). CDR3 protein: CASSLWIMNTEAFF. CDR3 nucleotide sequence: TGTGCCAGTAGTTTATGGATTATGAACACTGAAGCTTTCTTT.

V usage is TRBV18 and J usage is TRBJ1-5; TRBD1 matches at 7 bases. CDR1 and CDR2 (germline): KGHSH, LQKENI. This CDR3 spans 15 amino acids. V lost 5 bases, J lost 2 bases, and 6 bases stayed unmatched. This CDR3 is CASSKYRGGNQPQHF. The CDR3 bases are TGTGCCAGCTCAAAATACAGGGGAGGCAATCAGCCCCAGCATTTT.

The chain combines TRBV11-2 with TRBJ1-2; D perhaps matches TRBD1 (5 bases). The CDR3 covers 12 residues. Germline CDR1 and CDR2: SGHAT and FQNNGV. Trimming removed 5 bases at V and 6 bases at J, with 10 bases between. The CDR3 is CASSLRGHGYTF. In nucleotides, the CDR3 is TGTGCCAGCAGCCTCCGGGGCCATGGCTACACCTTC.

This rearrangement joins TRBV28 to TRBJ1-5; TRBD1 might be the D (5 bases). The CDR3 covers 17 residues. Germline CDR1 reads MDHEN; CDR2 reads SYDVKM. With 3 bases removed from V and 1 base from J, the gap between germline ends came to 16 bases. The CDR3 DNA follows: TGTGCCAGCAGTTTCCACCCCCAGGGAGAGAGCAATCAGCCCCAGCATTTT. It encodes CASSFHPQGESNQPQHF.

This clone was found once. This chain links TRBV5-6 with TRBJ1-1; D ambiguous. CDR3 length: 14 residues. Germline V gene lookup returns CDR1 SGHDT and CDR2 YYEEEE. The V end was cut by 8 bases, the J end by 1 base, with 15 bases between. As DNA, the CDR3 is TGTGCCAGTTCTTTGGGCGGAAAGAACACTGAAGCTTTCTTT. Its protein is CASSLGGKNTEAFF. Variable domain in full (rest from reference TRBV5-6 and TRBJ1-1): DAGVTQSPTHLIKTRGQQVTLRCSPKSGHDTVSWYQQALGQGPQFIFQYYEEEERQRGNFPDRFSGHQFPNYSSELNVNALLLGDSALYLCASSLGGKNTEAFFGQGTRLTVV.

V gene TRBV4-1 combines with J gene TRBJ2-7, with 8 bases lining up with TRBD1. V lost 0 bases and J lost 4; bases outside the gene matches: 8. The CDR3 consists of 16 residues. Germline V gene lookup returns CDR1 MGHRA and CDR2 YSYEKL. CDR3 DNA: TGCGCCAGCAGCCAAGATAAAGGGACAGGCCGATACGAGCAGTACTTC. Encoded protein: CASSQDKGTGRYEQYF.

V gene TRBV28 combines with J gene TRBJ1-2, with D perhaps matching TRBD1 (5 bases). V gave up 6 bases and J gave up 6 bases, with 14 bases separating them. This CDR3 spans 13 amino acids. The germline CDR1 and CDR2 sequences are MDHEN and SYDVKM. The CDR3 nucleotides are TGTGCCAGCAGCCCCCTAGACAGCGATGGCTACACCTTC. Protein: CASSPLDSDGYTF.